The table lists the clone carrying this TCR beta chain with a count of one. There are 14 residues in the CDR3. From germline, CDR1 is SGHNT and CDR2 YYREEE (reference sequence). Trimming took off 1 base at V and 8 bases at J, with 15 bases between the two ends. The sample comes from a study of CD8 T cells in Susac syndrome. CD8+ and CD4+ T cells from blood underwent TCR beta sequencing. The controls, all healthy donors, were matched for age and sex. Bulk CD8+ and CD4+ cells came from magnetic negative isolation; CD8+ TEMRA by FACS. Random hexamers were used to reverse transcribe the RNA input (about 0.45 to 1 ug). Multiplex immunoSEQ PCR targeted 54 Vbeta and 13 Jbeta TCR beta segments. MiXCR was run by TCRdb on the immunoSEQ multiplex PCR reads, yielding one entry per CDR3 protein. Of 140,000 or so distinct CDR3 sequences listed, approximately 94% are singletons.

The sequence came from a human donor in good health. The chain carries TRBV5-4 and TRBJ1-2, with D unresolved. The sequenced material came from CD4+ T cells from PBMCs. The CDR3 loop reads CASSLTESLFGYTF. The CDR3 nucleotides are TGTGCCAGCAGCTTGACGGAAAGTTTGTTCGGCTACACCTTC.